This TCR beta chain stems from a study of T cell responses to AZD1222 COVID-19 vaccine. This CDR3 is 13 amino acids long. J gave up 7 bases and V 10 bases, and 8 bases lay outside the gene matches. CDR1 and CDR2 (germline): LNHDA, SQIVND (reference sequence). The data were produced by immunoSEQ multiplex PCR, yet TCRdb's version contains in-frame clones alone and is incomplete. The table shows 90,000 to 150,000 clones, with less than 90% occurring only once. This chain joins TRBV19 and TRBJ2-1; 9 bases are shared with TRBD2. This material consisted of peripheral blood, taken on day 0 of AZD1222 vaccination. This TCR came from an adult in good health. CDR3 in amino acids: CATSALAGNEQFF. In DNA form, the CDR3 reads TGTGCCACCTCGGCCCTAGCGGGGAATGAGCAGTTCTTC.